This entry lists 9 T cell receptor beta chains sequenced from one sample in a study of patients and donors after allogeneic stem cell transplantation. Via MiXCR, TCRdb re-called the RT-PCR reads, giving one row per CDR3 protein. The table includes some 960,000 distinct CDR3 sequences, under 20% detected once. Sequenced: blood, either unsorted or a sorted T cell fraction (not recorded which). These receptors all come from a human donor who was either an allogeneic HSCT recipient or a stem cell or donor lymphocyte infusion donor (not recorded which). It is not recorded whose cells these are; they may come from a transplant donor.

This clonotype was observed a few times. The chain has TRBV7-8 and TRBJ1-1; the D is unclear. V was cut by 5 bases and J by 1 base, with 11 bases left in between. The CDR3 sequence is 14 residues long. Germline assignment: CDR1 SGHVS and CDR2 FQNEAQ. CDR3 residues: CASSGRNRNTEAFF. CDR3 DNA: TGTGCCAGCAGCGGGCGTAACCGGAACACTGAAGCTTTCTTT. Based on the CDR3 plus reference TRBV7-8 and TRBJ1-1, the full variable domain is GAGVSQSPRYKVAKRGQDVALRCDPISGHVSLFWYQQALGQGPEFLTYFQNEAQLDKSGLPSDRFFAERPEGSVSTLKIQRTQQEDSAVYLCASSGRNRNTEAFFGQGTRLTVV.

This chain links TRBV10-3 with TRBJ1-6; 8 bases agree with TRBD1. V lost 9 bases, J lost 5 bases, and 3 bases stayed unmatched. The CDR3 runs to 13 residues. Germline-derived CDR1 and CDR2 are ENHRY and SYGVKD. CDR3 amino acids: CAIKDRDNSPLHF. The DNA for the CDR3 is TGTGCCATAAAGGACAGGGATAATTCACCCCTCCACTTT.

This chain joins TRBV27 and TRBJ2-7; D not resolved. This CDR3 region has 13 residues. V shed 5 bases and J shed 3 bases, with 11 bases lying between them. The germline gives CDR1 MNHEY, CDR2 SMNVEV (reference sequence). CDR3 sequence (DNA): TGTGCCAGCAGTCTACGACACTACTACGAGCAGTACTTC. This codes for CASSLRHYYEQYF.

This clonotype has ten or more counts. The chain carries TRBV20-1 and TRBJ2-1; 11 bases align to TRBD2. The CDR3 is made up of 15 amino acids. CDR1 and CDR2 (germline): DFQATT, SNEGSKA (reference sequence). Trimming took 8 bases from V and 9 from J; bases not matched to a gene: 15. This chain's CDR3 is CSKTGTSGQNGEQFF. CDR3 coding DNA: TGCAGTAAGACCGGGACTAGCGGACAAAATGGTGAGCAGTTCTTC.

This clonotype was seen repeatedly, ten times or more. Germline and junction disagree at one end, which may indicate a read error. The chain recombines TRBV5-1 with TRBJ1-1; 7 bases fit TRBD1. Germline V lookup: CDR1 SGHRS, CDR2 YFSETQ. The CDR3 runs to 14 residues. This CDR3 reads CASSLAGGNTEAFF. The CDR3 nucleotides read TGTGCCAGCAGTTTAGCAGGGGGGAACACTGAAGCTTTCTTT.

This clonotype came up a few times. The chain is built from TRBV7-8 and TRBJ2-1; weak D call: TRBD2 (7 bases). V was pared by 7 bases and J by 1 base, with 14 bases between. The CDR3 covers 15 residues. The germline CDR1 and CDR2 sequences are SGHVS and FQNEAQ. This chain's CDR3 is CASIPGGRSYNEQFF. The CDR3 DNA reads TGTGCCAGCATCCCGGGGGGCCGTTCCTACAATGAGCAGTTCTTC.

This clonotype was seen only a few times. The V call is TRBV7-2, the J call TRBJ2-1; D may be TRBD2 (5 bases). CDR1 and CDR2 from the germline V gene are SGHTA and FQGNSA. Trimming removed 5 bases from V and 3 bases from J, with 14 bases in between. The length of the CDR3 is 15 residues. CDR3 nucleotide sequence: TGTGCCAGCAGCCTCCGGAGCGGAAGCTACAATGAGCAGTTCTTC. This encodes CASSLRSGSYNEQFF.

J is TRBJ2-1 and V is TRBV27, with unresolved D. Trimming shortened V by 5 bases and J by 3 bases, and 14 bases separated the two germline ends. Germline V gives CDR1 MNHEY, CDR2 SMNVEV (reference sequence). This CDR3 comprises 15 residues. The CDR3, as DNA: TGTGCCAGCAGTCGACAATTTGTCTTCTACAATGAGCAGTTCTTC. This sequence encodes CASSRQFVFYNEQFF.

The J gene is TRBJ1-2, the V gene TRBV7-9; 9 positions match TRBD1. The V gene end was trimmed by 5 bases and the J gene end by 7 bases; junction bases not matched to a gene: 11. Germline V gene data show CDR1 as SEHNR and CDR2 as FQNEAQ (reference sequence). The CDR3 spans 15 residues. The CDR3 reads CASSINRDRVTGYTF. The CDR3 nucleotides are TGTGCCAGCAGCATTAACCGGGACAGGGTAACTGGCTACACCTTC.